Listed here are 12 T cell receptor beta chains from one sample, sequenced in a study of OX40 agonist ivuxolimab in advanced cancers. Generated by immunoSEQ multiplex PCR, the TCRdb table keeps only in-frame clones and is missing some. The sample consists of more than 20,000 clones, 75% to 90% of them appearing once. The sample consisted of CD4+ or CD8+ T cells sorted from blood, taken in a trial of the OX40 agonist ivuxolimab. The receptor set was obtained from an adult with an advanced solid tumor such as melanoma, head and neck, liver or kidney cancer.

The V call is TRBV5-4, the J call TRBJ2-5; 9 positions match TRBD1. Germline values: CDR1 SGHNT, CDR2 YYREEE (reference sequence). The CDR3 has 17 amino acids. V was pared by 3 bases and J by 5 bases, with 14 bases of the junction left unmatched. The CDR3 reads CASSSGTGISFGETQYF. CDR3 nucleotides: TGTGCCAGCAGCTCGGGGACAGGGATTAGTTTTGGGGAGACCCAGTACTTC.

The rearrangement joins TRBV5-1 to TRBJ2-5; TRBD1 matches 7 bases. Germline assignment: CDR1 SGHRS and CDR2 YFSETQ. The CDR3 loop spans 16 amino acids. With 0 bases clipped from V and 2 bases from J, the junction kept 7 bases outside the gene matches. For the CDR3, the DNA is TGCGCCAGCAGCTTGGCTGGGACAGCCGCTCAAGAGACCCAGTACTTC. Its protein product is CASSLAGTAAQETQYF.

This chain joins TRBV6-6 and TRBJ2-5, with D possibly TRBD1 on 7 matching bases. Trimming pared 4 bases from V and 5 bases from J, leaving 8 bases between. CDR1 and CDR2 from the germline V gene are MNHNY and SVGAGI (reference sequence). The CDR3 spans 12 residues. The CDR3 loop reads CASSSGGETQYF. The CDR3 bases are TGTGCCAGCAGTTCAGGGGGGGAGACCCAGTACTTC.

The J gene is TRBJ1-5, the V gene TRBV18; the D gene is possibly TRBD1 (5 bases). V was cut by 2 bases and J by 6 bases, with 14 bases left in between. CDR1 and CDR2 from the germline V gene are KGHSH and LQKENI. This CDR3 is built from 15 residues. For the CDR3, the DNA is TGTGCCAGCTCACCATCTGAGGGAGGGACTCAGCCCCAGCATTTT. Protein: CASSPSEGGTQPQHF.

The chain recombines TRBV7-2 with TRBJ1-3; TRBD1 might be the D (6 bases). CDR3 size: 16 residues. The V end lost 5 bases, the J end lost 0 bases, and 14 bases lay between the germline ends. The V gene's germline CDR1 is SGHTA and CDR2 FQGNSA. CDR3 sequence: CASSPRGLSSGNTIYF. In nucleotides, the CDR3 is TGTGCCAGCAGCCCCCGGGGGCTAAGCTCTGGAAACACCATATATTTT.

In DNA form, the CDR3 reads TGTGCCAGCAGCTTGGCCGAACAGGGCCAGTCACCCCTCCACTTT. Protein product: CASSLAEQGQSPLHF. The V and J genes are TRBV5-5 and TRBJ1-6; TRBD1 might be the D (6 bases). The V and J ends lost 0 bases and 10 bases respectively, with 14 bases between them. This CDR3 has 15 residues. Germline CDR1 and CDR2: SGHKS and YYEKEE (reference sequence).

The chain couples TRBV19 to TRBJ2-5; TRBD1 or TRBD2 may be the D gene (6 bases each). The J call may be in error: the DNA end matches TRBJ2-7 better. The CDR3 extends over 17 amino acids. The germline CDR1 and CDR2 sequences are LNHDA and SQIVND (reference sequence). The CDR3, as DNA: TGTGCCAGTAGTAGTGTACAGGGCCGGACTATTCCCTACGAGCAGTACTTC. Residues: CASSSVQGRTIPYEQYF.

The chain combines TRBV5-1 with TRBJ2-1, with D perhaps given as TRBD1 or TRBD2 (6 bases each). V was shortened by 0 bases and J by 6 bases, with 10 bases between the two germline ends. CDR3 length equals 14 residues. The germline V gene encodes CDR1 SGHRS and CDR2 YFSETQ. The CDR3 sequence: CASSLAKGGNEQFF. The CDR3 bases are TGCGCCAGCAGCTTGGCCAAGGGGGGCAATGAGCAGTTCTTC.

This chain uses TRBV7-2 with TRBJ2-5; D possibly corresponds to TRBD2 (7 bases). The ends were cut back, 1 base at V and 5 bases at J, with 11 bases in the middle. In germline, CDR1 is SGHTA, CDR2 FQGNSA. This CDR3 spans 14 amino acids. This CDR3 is CASSLVGGVETQYF. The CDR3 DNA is TGTGCCAGCAGCTTAGTAGGGGGGGTGGAGACCCAGTACTTC.

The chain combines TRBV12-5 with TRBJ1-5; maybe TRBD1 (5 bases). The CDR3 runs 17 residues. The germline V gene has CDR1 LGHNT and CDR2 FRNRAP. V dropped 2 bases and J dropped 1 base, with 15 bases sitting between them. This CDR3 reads CASGLRRARGSNQPQHF. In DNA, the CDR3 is TGTGCTAGTGGTTTGAGACGGGCGAGGGGAAGCAATCAGCCCCAGCATTTT. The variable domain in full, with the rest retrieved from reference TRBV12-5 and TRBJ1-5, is DARVTQTPRHKVTEMGQEVTMRCQPILGHNTVFWYRQTMMQGLELLAYFRNRAPLDDSGMPKDRFSAEMPDATLATLKIQPSEPRDSAVYFCASGLRRARGSNQPQHFGDGTRLSIL.

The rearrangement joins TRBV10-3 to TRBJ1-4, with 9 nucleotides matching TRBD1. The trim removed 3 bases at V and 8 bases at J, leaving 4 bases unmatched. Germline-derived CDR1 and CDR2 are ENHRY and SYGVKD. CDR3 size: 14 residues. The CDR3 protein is CAISDGTGREKLFF. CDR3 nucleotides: TGTGCCATCAGTGATGGGACAGGGCGCGAAAAACTGTTTTTT.

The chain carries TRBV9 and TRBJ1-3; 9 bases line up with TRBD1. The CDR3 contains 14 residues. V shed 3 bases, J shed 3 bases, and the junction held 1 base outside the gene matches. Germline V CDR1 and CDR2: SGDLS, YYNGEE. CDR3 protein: CASSGTGVGNTIYF. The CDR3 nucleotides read TGTGCCAGCAGCGGGACAGGGGTTGGAAACACCATATATTTT.